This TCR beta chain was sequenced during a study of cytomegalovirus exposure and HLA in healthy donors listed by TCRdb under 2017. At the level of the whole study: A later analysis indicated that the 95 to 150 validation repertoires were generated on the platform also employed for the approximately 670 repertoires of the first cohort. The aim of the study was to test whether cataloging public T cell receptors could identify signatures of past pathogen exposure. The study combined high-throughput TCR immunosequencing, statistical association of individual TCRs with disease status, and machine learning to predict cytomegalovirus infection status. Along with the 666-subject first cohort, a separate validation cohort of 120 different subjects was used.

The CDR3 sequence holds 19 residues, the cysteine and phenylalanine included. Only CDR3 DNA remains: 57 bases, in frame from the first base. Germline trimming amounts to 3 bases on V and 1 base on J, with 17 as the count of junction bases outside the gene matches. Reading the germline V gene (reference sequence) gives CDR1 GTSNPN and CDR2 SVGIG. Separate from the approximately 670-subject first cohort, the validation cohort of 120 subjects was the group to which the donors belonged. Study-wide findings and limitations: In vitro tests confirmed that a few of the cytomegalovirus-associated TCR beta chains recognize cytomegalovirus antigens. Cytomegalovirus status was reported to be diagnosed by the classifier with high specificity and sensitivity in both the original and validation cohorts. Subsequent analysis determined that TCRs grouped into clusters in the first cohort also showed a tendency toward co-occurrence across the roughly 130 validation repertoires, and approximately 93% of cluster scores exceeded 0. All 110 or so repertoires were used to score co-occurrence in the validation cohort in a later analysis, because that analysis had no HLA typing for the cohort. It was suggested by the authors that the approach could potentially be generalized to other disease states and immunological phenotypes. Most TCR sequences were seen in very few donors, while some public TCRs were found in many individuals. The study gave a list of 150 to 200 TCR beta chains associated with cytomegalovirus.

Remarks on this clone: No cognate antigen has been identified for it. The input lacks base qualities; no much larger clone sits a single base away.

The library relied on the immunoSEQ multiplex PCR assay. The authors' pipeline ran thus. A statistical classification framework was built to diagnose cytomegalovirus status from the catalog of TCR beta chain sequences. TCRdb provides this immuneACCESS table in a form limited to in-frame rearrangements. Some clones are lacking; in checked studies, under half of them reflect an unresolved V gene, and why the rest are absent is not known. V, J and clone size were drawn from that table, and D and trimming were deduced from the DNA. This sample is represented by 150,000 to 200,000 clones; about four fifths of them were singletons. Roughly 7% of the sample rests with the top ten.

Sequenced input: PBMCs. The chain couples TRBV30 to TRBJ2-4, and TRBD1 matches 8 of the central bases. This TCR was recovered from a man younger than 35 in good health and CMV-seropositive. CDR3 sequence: CAWSVIGSGQGAAKNIQYF. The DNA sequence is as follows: TGTGCCTGGAGCGTCATTGGATCGGGGCAGGGGGCGGCCAAAAACATTCAGTACTTC.